The clone carrying this T cell receptor (beta chain) was seen a few times. Of the isolated RNA, all was reverse transcribed, and so the sequenced material was expressed TCRB transcripts. Sequencing was performed with immunoSEQ multiplex PCR; in TCRdb, only in-frame clones are kept and a portion is missing. The profile shows 450,000 to 600,000 clones, around 30% of them singletons. This entry comes from a study of beta chain features in type 1 diabetes. Turning to the study itself: Taken together, all samples contributed some 98 million examined sorted cells.

CDR1 SNHLY and CDR2 FYNNEI come from the germline V gene. This CDR3 contains 12 residues. With 2 bases removed from V and 3 bases from J, the gap between germline ends came to 4 bases. The sequence derives from a man aged 18 to 30 in good health. The chain carries TRBV2 and TRBJ1-2; D unresolved. The sample was naive CD4+ T cells from blood. CDR3 loop: CASSERDYGYTF. DNA for the CDR3: TGTGCCAGCAGTGAACGGGACTATGGCTACACCTTC.